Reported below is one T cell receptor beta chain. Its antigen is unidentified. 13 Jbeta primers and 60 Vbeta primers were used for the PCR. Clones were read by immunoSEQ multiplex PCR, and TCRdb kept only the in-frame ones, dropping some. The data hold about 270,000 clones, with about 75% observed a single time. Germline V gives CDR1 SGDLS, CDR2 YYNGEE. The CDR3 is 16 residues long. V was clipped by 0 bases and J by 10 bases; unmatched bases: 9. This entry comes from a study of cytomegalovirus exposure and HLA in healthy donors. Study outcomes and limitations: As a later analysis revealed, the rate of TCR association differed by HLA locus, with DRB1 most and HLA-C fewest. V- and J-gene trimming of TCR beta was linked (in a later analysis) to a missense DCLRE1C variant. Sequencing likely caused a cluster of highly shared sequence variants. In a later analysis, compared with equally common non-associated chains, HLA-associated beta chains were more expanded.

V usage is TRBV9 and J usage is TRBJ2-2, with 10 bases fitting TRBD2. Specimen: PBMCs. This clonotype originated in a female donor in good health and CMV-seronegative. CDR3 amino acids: CASSVGQREGLLELFF. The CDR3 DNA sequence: TGTGCCAGCAGCGTAGGGCAGCGGGAGGGCCTGTTGGAGCTGTTTTTT.